These 32 T cell receptor beta chains were all obtained from the same sample, sequenced in a study of cytomegalovirus exposure and HLA in healthy donors. Both 60 Vbeta primers and 13 Jbeta primers went into the PCR. Only in-frame clones appear in the TCRdb table, and some are missing; sequencing was by immunoSEQ multiplex PCR. The sample data list 150,000 to 250,000 clones. Sample: PBMCs. The receptors were sampled from a boy aged 10-17 years in good health and CMV-seronegative.

The genes are TRBV4-1 and TRBJ1-4; 7 nucleotides match TRBD1. Trimming at V came to 0 bases and at J to 5 bases, leaving 3 bases not matched to a gene. Germline loops: CDR1 MGHRA, CDR2 YSYEKL. This CDR3 is built from 15 residues. CDR3 bases: TGCGCCAGCAGCCAAGAAGGGGGCAGGAATGAAAAACTGTTTTTT. This sequence encodes CASSQEGGRNEKLFF.

The chain uses TRBV25-1 and TRBJ2-7, with D perhaps matching TRBD1 (5 bases). The CDR3 spans 14 residues. Germline V gene lookup returns CDR1 MGHDK and CDR2 SYGVNS. The ends were cut back, 6 bases at V and 5 bases at J, with 17 bases in the middle. CDR3 in amino acids: CASRPQGNPNEQYF. The CDR3 region has the DNA TGTGCCAGCAGGCCTCAGGGAAATCCTAACGAGCAGTACTTC.

The genes are TRBV10-3 and TRBJ1-2; D gene unclear. Germline assignment: CDR1 ENHRY and CDR2 SYGVKD. V lost 2 bases, J lost 8 bases, and 21 bases lay in between. The CDR3 runs 16 residues. CDR3 residues: CAISEQKINSEWGYTF. Written as DNA, the CDR3 is TGTGCCATCAGTGAGCAAAAGATTAACAGTGAGTGGGGCTACACCTTC.

For the CDR3, the DNA is TGTGCCAGCAGTGACTTGGACAGGGTGCTACAGTATCAGCCCCAGCATTTT. It codes for CASSDLDRVLQYQPQHF. The rearrangement uses TRBV6-4 and TRBJ1-5, with 8 bases aligning to TRBD1. The CDR3 totals 17 residues. The V segment lost 1 base and the J segment 5 bases; nucleotides outside the gene matches: 10. Germline values: CDR1 MRHNA, CDR2 SNTAGT.

The V gene is TRBV19, the J gene TRBJ1-1; the D gene is possibly TRBD1 (6 bases). The CDR3 has 16 residues. Trimming took 6 bases from V and 1 from J, leaving 18 bases between them. Germline V lookup: CDR1 LNHDA, CDR2 SQIVND (reference sequence). The CDR3 coding sequence is TGTGCCAGTAGGGGGGGGGCGGGACGGAAGAACACTGAAGCTTTCTTT. This translates into CASRGGAGRKNTEAFF.

V gene TRBV7-9 combines with J gene TRBJ2-7; D might be TRBD2 (6 bases). The CDR3 is made up of 14 amino acids. V lost 4 bases and J 2 bases, leaving 12 bases between the germline ends. Germline CDR1 is SEHNR and CDR2 is FQNEAQ (reference sequence). Here the CDR3 DNA reads TGTGCCAGCAGCTCCCGGGAGACAACCTACGAGCAGTACTTC. This codes for CASSSRETTYEQYF.

As DNA, the CDR3 is TGTGCCAGCAGGACGACTAGCGGGGGGCCGTACGAGCAGTACTTC. It codes for CASRTTSGGPYEQYF. The rearrangement uses TRBV6-1 and TRBJ2-7, with TRBD2 matching 13 bases. CDR3 size: 15 residues. Per germline, CDR1 MNHNS and CDR2 SASEGT. V shed 6 bases, J shed 4 bases, and the junction held 6 bases outside the gene matches.

The gene calls are TRBV30 and TRBJ1-5; D remains unclear. The CDR3 spans 13 residues. V lost 0 bases and J lost 3, with 6 bases in between. Per the germline V gene, CDR1 is GTSNPN and CDR2 is SVGIG (reference sequence). The CDR3: CAWSVSHNQPQHF. CDR3 in DNA: TGTGCCTGGAGTGTAAGCCACAATCAGCCCCAGCATTTT. The complete variable domain, with remaining parts taken from reference TRBV30 and TRBJ1-5, reads SQTIHQWPATLVQPVGSPLSLECTVEGTSNPNLYWYRQAAGRGLQLLFYSVGIGQISSEVPQNLSASRPQDRQFILSSKKLLLSDSGFYLCAWSVSHNQPQHFGDGTRLSIL.

For the CDR3, the DNA is TGTGCCAGCAGTTTAAGACTAGCGGGGGGCGGCGAGCAGTACTTC. It yields the protein CASSLRLAGGGEQYF. The gene calls are TRBV6-5 and TRBJ2-7; 13 positions agree with TRBD2. The CDR3 has 15 residues. Looked up from germline, CDR1 is MNHEY and CDR2 is SVGAGI. V shed 4 bases, J shed 6 bases, and the junction held 6 bases outside the gene matches.

The rearrangement joins TRBV19 to TRBJ1-2; 8 nucleotides align to TRBD1. This CDR3 is 14 amino acids long. Per the germline V gene, CDR1 is LNHDA and CDR2 is SQIVND (reference sequence). The V and J ends lost 7 bases and 4 bases, in that order; junction bases with no gene match: 8. The CDR3 sequence is CASTAGQGPYGYTF. The CDR3 DNA sequence: TGTGCCAGTACCGCAGGACAGGGACCCTATGGCTACACCTTC.

V usage is TRBV5-6 and J usage is TRBJ1-3; D may be TRBD1 (7 bases). TRBJ2-2 matches the DNA end more closely, so the J call is doubtful. This CDR3 has 14 amino acids. Germline V CDR1 and CDR2: SGHDT, YYEEEE. The CDR3 loop is CASSWGDSGGELFF. The CDR3 DNA sequence: TGTGCCAGCAGCTGGGGGGACAGTGGAGGGGAGCTGTTTTTT.

The chain links TRBV30 to TRBJ2-2; TRBD1 might be the D (6 bases). The V end lost 5 bases, the J end lost 4 bases, and 8 bases lay between the germline ends. The CDR3 is 12 residues long. Germline V CDR1 and CDR2: GTSNPN, SVGIG (reference sequence). The CDR3 sequence: CAWGQLTGELFF. Here the CDR3 DNA reads TGTGCCTGGGGACAGCTCACCGGGGAGCTGTTTTTT.

The gene calls are TRBV18 and TRBJ1-4; no clear D gene. CDR1 KGHSH and CDR2 LQKENI come from the germline V gene. V dropped 3 bases and J dropped 6 bases, with 8 bases sitting between them. The CDR3 sequence is 13 residues long. The chain's CDR3 is CASSPSGDEKLFF. CDR3 DNA sequence: TGTGCCAGCTCACCCTCCGGGGATGAAAAACTGTTTTTT.

CDR3 coding DNA: TGTGCCAGCCAGACAGGGTACTATGGCTACACCTTC. This translates into CASQTGYYGYTF. The chain uses TRBV2 and TRBJ1-2, with 7 positions matching TRBD1. This CDR3 is 12 amino acids long. Germline V gene data show CDR1 as SNHLY and CDR2 as FYNNEI. V dropped 8 bases and J dropped 3; count of bases not matched to a gene: 3.

The genes are TRBV29-1 and TRBJ2-1, with 14 positions matching TRBD2. Per germline, CDR1 SQVTM and CDR2 ANQGSEA. Trimming cost V 3 bases and J 8 bases; bases outside gene matches: 3. The length of the CDR3 is 14 residues. The CDR3 reads CSVEGTSGGDEQFF. The CDR3 nucleotides are TGCAGCGTTGAGGGGACTAGCGGGGGCGATGAGCAGTTCTTC.

This chain connects TRBV7-2 to TRBJ2-7; 11 bases line up with TRBD2. V was clipped by 2 bases and J by 1 base; unmatched bases: 10. The CDR3 covers 18 residues. Germline V CDR1 and CDR2: SGHTA, FQGNSA. The CDR3 region is CASSLPGRLAGRSYEQYF. CDR3 coding DNA: TGTGCCAGCAGCTTACCCGGTAGACTAGCGGGGAGGTCCTACGAGCAGTACTTC.

DNA of the CDR3: TGTGCCAGCAGGGAACGGCCAGACAGTTATAGCAATCAGCCCCAGCATTTT. Translating it yields CASRERPDSYSNQPQHF. The V and J genes are TRBV6-1 and TRBJ1-5, with D possibly being TRBD1 (5 bases). This CDR3 region has 17 residues. Between the trimmed V and J ends, which lost 6 bases and 0 bases, there was a span of 18 bases. Germline V CDR1 and CDR2: MNHNS, SASEGT.

The chain couples TRBV5-4 to TRBJ2-3; 9 bases are a match to TRBD2. V was clipped by 0 bases and J by 5 bases; unmatched bases: 10. Germline CDR1 is SGHNT and CDR2 is YYREEE (reference sequence). The CDR3 is 17 amino acids. CDR3 in amino acids: CASSLAWRGGAGDTQYF. In DNA form, the CDR3 reads TGTGCCAGCAGCTTGGCCTGGCGCGGGGGGGCCGGAGATACGCAGTATTTT.

The chain carries TRBV4-1 and TRBJ1-1; D is ambiguous. CDR3 length equals 12 residues. Trimming stripped 0 bases from V and 12 bases from J, with 11 bases between. Germline V CDR1 and CDR2: MGHRA, YSYEKL. The CDR3 loop is CASSQDLMRPFF. The CDR3 nucleotides read TGCGCCAGCAGCCAAGATTTAATGAGGCCTTTCTTT.

This chain uses TRBV12-5 with TRBJ2-3; D gene ambiguous. Trimming stripped 6 bases from V and 6 bases from J, with 10 bases between. Per germline, CDR1 LGHNT and CDR2 FRNRAP. This CDR3 has 12 amino acids. The CDR3 loop reads CASGAASDTQYF. The CDR3 coding sequence is TGTGCTAGTGGCGCGGCTTCCGATACGCAGTATTTT.

Remarks on this clone: Here the CDR3 omits its conserved ending phenylalanine or tryptophan, so a read error is the likely source. It is unclear where the CDR3 begins or ends on the DNA, so no DNA is shown, and the CDR3 is as TCRdb lists it. The gene calls are TRBV9 and TRBJ2-7; the DNA was not compared with TRBD1, the D call given in the table. 12 amino acids form the CDR3, both terminal residues included. Germline values: CDR1 SGDLS, CDR2 YYNGEE. The CDR3 sequence: CASSVEGGDRAL.

The CDR3 nucleotides are TGTGCCTCCCGGGGGTCTATCACCGGGGAGCTGTTTTTT. It translates to CASRGSITGELFF. The J gene is TRBJ2-2, the V gene TRBV19; D might be TRBD2 (6 bases). This CDR3 spans 13 amino acids. Germline lookup yields CDR1 LNHDA and CDR2 SQIVND (reference sequence). V lost 11 bases and J lost 4, with 14 bases in between.

J is TRBJ1-5 and V is TRBV27, with 7 nucleotides matching TRBD1. Trimming took 4 bases from V and 2 from J; bases not matched to a gene: 5. The germline V gene encodes CDR1 MNHEY and CDR2 SMNVEV (reference sequence). This CDR3 region has 15 residues. The CDR3 sequence: CASSSTGTGNQPQHF. Written as DNA, the CDR3 is TGTGCCAGCAGTTCCACCGGGACAGGCAATCAGCCCCAGCATTTT.

The rearrangement joins TRBV6-4 to TRBJ2-1, with 9 bases aligning to TRBD2. The V segment lost 6 bases and the J segment 6 bases; nucleotides outside the gene matches: 9. This CDR3 has 15 amino acids. Germline CDR1 is MRHNA and CDR2 is SNTAGT. CDR3 region: CASSSAATSGNEQFF. The DNA for the CDR3 is TGTGCCAGCAGCAGTGCCGCGACTAGCGGCAATGAGCAGTTCTTC.

The chain is built from TRBV7-9 and TRBJ1-1; 7 bases match TRBD1. This CDR3 spans 14 amino acids. Germline lookup yields CDR1 SEHNR and CDR2 FQNEAQ (reference sequence). J gave up 2 bases and V 3 bases, and 3 bases lay outside the gene matches. CDR3 amino acids: CASSLRDRNTEAFF. CDR3 in DNA: TGTGCCAGCAGCTTGCGGGACAGAAACACTGAAGCTTTCTTT.

The chain joins TRBV5-5 to TRBJ1-2; the match to TRBD1 covers 7 bases. Germline values: CDR1 SGHKS, CDR2 YYEKEE (reference sequence). J lost 5 bases, V lost 4 bases, and 8 bases had no gene match. The CDR3 runs to 14 residues. In DNA, the CDR3 is TGTGCCAGCAGCGTTACAGGGGCCGAATATGGCTACACCTTC. Protein product: CASSVTGAEYGYTF.

The rearrangement links TRBV5-1 to TRBJ2-7; 7 bases are shared with TRBD2. This CDR3 spans 13 amino acids. Germline V gene lookup returns CDR1 SGHRS and CDR2 YFSETQ. V lost 4 bases to trimming and J lost 3 bases; unmatched junction nucleotides: 4. The CDR3, as DNA: TGCGCCAGCAGCGGGGGGGGTCGCTACGAGCAGTACTTC. Its translation is CASSGGGRYEQYF.

The chain has TRBV7-8 and TRBJ2-7, with D perhaps TRBD2 (5 bases). CDR3 length: 13 amino acids. Germline CDR1 is SGHVS and CDR2 is FQNEAQ. Trimming left V 3 bases short and J 2 bases short, with 8 bases between. The CDR3 is CASSLWETYEQYF. The DNA for the CDR3 is TGTGCCAGCAGCTTGTGGGAGACCTACGAGCAGTACTTC.

J is TRBJ1-1 and V is TRBV19; D perhaps matches TRBD1 (5 bases). The CDR3 extends over 14 amino acids. Between the trimmed V and J ends, which lost 5 bases and 0 bases, there was a span of 10 bases. Germline V gene lookup returns CDR1 LNHDA and CDR2 SQIVND (reference sequence). The CDR3 DNA is TGTGCCAGTAGTTGGGAGGGGATGAACACTGAAGCTTTCTTT. It yields the protein CASSWEGMNTEAFF. Variable domain in full (rest from reference TRBV19 and TRBJ1-1): DGGITQSPKYLFRKEGQNVTLSCEQNLNHDAMYWYRQDPGQGLRLIYYSQIVNDFQKGDIAEGYSVSREKKESFPLTVTSAQKNPTAFYLCASSWEGMNTEAFFGQGTRLTVV.

The J gene is TRBJ2-2, the V gene TRBV5-1; TRBD2 matches at 9 bases. Germline CDR1 reads SGHRS; CDR2 reads YFSETQ. This CDR3 region has 16 residues. With V trimmed by 0 bases and J by 5 bases, 5 bases remained unmatched. The CDR3 reads CASSLDLAGWTGELFF. CDR3 in DNA: TGCGCCAGCAGCTTGGATCTAGCGGGGTGGACCGGGGAGCTGTTTTTT.

The J gene is TRBJ1-1, the V gene TRBV21-1; TRBD1 is the table's D call, not checked against the DNA. TRBV21-1 is a pseudogene locus. The CDR3 sequence is 13 residues long. The CDR3 sequence: CASRTDRNTEAFF. For the CDR3, the DNA is TGTGCCAGCAGGACGGACAGGAACACTGAAGCTTTCTTT.

The genes are TRBV19 and TRBJ2-1; D gene uncertain. V was trimmed by 7 bases and J by 2 bases, leaving 21 bases between them. This CDR3 is built from 17 residues. Germline V gene data show CDR1 as LNHDA and CDR2 as SQIVND (reference sequence). The CDR3 protein is CASTPTDPVEAYNEQFF. CDR3 DNA: TGTGCCAGTACCCCAACCGACCCGGTAGAGGCCTACAATGAGCAGTTCTTC. Combining the CDR3 with reference TRBV19 and TRBJ2-1 gives the whole variable domain DGGITQSPKYLFRKEGQNVTLSCEQNLNHDAMYWYRQDPGQGLRLIYYSQIVNDFQKGDIAEGYSVSREKKESFPLTVTSAQKNPTAFYLCASTPTDPVEAYNEQFFGPGTRLTVL.